This T cell receptor (beta chain) was sequenced in a study of T cells in Graves' hyperthyroidism and ophthalmopathy. Study-wide results and caveats: The model identified upcoming ophthalmopathy a median roughly 6 months ahead of onset. Blood held most thyroid clonotypes expanded above 0.001 frequency. Ophthalmopathy stood apart from stable hyperthyroidism in a 13 V-J model.

Regarding this clonotype: Its antigen is as yet unknown.

RNA transcripts were the template for amplifying TCR beta CDR3 regions. During a first-round RT-PCR of the TCR CDR3, the HTBI primer set was used. TCRdb re-called the multiplex PCR reads with MiXCR, one entry per CDR3 protein. Here the sample spans a few hundred thousand distinct CDR3 sequences, around 19% being singletons. With a duration under 2 months, the hyperthyroidism was newly diagnosed in patients aged 18 to 65. The CDR3 extends over 14 amino acids. V gave up 3 bases and J gave up 6 bases, with 13 bases separating them. Germline V gene data show CDR1 as SGHTA and CDR2 as FQGNSA. This sequence was found in a man aged 35 to 55 with Graves' hyperthyroidism. Sequences were obtained from blood. The chain uses TRBV7-2 and TRBJ2-3; D remains ambiguous. The CDR3 loop is CASSLIGIRDTQYF. Written as DNA, the CDR3 is TGTGCCAGCAGCTTGATTGGGATCCGCGATACGCAGTATTTT.